Sequencing of this T cell receptor beta chain was carried out in a study of radiotherapy plus CTLA-4 blockade in lung cancer. Study-wide context: The study recorded objective responses in around a sixth of patients and disease control in approximately 33%.

CTLA-4 blockade using ipilimumab, together with focal radiation, was received by patients with chemo-refractory metastatic non-small-cell lung cancer. Study observations and caveats: An expansion of tumor-derived TCR clones occurred in blood after radiotherapy plus ipilimumab. Together with interferon-beta, which increased in serum after radiation, early dynamic changes in blood T cell clones were reportedly the best predictors of response.

As for this clone: Its antigen is currently unknown.

Germline V gene data show CDR1 as SGHVS and CDR2 as FQNEAQ. Trimming pared 6 bases from V and 0 bases from J, leaving 14 bases between. This CDR3 contains 15 residues. Some clones are missing from TCRdb's copy, which holds only in-frame ones; the method was immunoSEQ multiplex PCR. The table has about 91,000 clones, around 72% seen once; the top ten hold about 14%. The material was peripheral blood, obtained from a patient treated with radiotherapy plus ipilimumab. The V call is TRBV7-8, the J call TRBJ2-5; unclear D gene. The sequence was obtained from a human donor with non-small cell lung cancer that progressed on radiotherapy plus ipilimumab. The CDR3 region has the DNA TGTGCCAGCAGTTTACAGAACTTGTACCAAGAGACCCAGTACTTC. Amino acids: CASSLQNLYQETQYF.